The rows below give T cell receptor beta chains drawn from one sample of a study of cytomegalovirus exposure and HLA in healthy donors. TCRdb's table, derived via immunoSEQ multiplex PCR, lists solely in-frame clones and lacks some. This sample yields about 130,000 clones, of which about 77% are seen a single time; about 1.3% belongs to the top ten. Source material: PBMCs. The receptor set was obtained from a man aged 50-60 years in good health and CMV-seronegative. CDR3s include the opening cysteine and the closing phenylalanine or tryptophan. The order of the fields is J gene, clone size, D gene, V gene, CDR3 DNA, CDR3 protein. The D gene is left open where the match is weak. Clone size appears in some rows only: once, few, many, or a class for an expanded clone.

TRBJ1-2 | once | NA | TRBV19 | TGTGCCAGTAGGAAAACGGTAGTCTATGGCTACACCTTC | CASRKTVVYGYTF
TRBJ2-5 | NA | NA | TRBV29-1 | TGCAGCGTTCCCCTGGGAGGGGGAGTGGAGACCCAGTACTTC | CSVPLGGGVETQYF
TRBJ2-1 | NA | NA | TRBV4-3 | TGCGCCAGCAGCCAAGTTCGGGGAAATGAGCAGTTCTTC | CASSQVRGNEQFF
TRBJ1-1 | NA | TRBD1 | TRBV15 | TGTGCCACCAGCAGAGGACCCCCGACAGGGATCACTGAAGCTTTCTTT | CATSRGPPTGITEAFF
TRBJ2-3 | NA | NA | TRBV27 | TGTGCCAGCAGCTCCGACAGGCCCCCAGATACGCAGTATTTT | CASSSDRPPDTQYF
TRBJ2-2 | NA | NA | TRBV10-3 | TGTGCCATCAGTGCGGGCACCGGGGAGCTGTTTTTT | CAISAGTGELFF
TRBJ2-6 | NA | TRBD2 | TRBV5-4 | TGTGCCAGCACCAAAACTAGCGGGGTCTATGGGGCCAACGTCCTGACTTTC | CASTKTSGVYGANVLTF
TRBJ1-2 | NA | TRBD1 | TRBV6-5 | TGTGCCAGCAGTTACTCTGGACAGGATGGCTACACCTTC | CASSYSGQDGYTF
TRBJ2-6 | NA | TRBD2 | TRBV5-4 | TGTGCCAGCAGCCGGGAGGGGGGGCGCGGGGCCAACGTCCTGACTTTC | CASSREGGRGANVLTF
TRBJ2-7 | NA | NA | TRBV28 | TGTGCCAGCAGCCCGAGACAGTACGAGCAGTACTTC | CASSPRQYEQYF
TRBJ2-5 | many | NA | TRBV29-1 | TGCAGCGTTGAAAAGCAGGACACAACCCAAGAGACCCAGTACTTC | CSVEKQDTTQETQYF
TRBJ1-1 | NA | TRBD1 | TRBV4-1 | TGCGCCAGCAGCCAGCCTGACAGGGGGGGCACTGAAGCTTTCTTT | CASSQPDRGGTEAFF
TRBJ1-1 | NA | NA | TRBV27 | TGTGCCAGCAGACAGATGGGGGCAAGCACTGAAGCTTTCTTT | CASRQMGASTEAFF
TRBJ2-3 | few | NA | TRBV9 | TGTGCCAGCAGCGTGAGAGGTACAACAGATACGCAGTATTTT | CASSVRGTTDTQYF
TRBJ1-5 | NA | TRBD1 | TRBV19 | TGTGCCAGTAGTCCCTCGGACAGGGATCATCAGCCCCAGCATTTT | CASSPSDRDHQPQHF
TRBJ1-2 | few | TRBD1 | TRBV28 | TGTGCCAGCAGTTTGTCCCTGGACAGGGCCACCACCTTC | CASSLSLDRATTF
TRBJ2-6 | NA | NA | TRBV5-1 | TGCGCCAGCAGCTTGGGGGGCTCTGGGACCAACGTCCTGACTTTC | CASSLGGSGTNVLTF
TRBJ2-1 | NA | NA | TRBV29-1 | TGCAGCGTTTCTGGTAGCGCGGATGAGCAGTTCTTC | CSVSGSADEQFF
TRBJ2-5 | NA | TRBD2 | TRBV7-2 | TGTGCCAGCAGCTTAACTGCTAGCGGGGCTCAAGAGACCCAGTACTTC | CASSLTASGAQETQYF
TRBJ1-5 | NA | NA | TRBV6-5 | TGTGCCAGCAGTTCGGAAGGGGGGGCCCAGCATTTT | CASSSEGGAQHF
TRBJ1-1 | NA | TRBD1 | TRBV10-3 | TGTGCCATCAGTGACTTCGGACAGGGAGGAACTGAAGCTTTCTTT | CAISDFGQGGTEAFF
TRBJ2-1 | once | NA | TRBV14 | TGTGCCAGCAGCCCTTCGGGAGCGCTAAACAACAATGAGCAGTTCTTC | CASSPSGALNNNEQFF
TRBJ2-1 | NA | NA | TRBV15 | TGTGCCACCAGCAGAGATAAAAGCGGCTCCTACAATGAGCAGTTCTTC | CATSRDKSGSYNEQFF
TRBJ1-1 | NA | NA | TRBV10-3 | TGTGCCACAGTGACCGACTTGAACACTGAAGCTTTCTTT | CATVTDLNTEAFF
TRBJ1-1 | once | TRBD1 | TRBV10-3 | TGTGCCATCAGTCGAGGACAGGGGGAGAACACTGAAGCTTTCTTT | CAISRGQGENTEAFF
TRBJ2-3 | NA | NA | TRBV28 | TGTGCCAGCCACCCGGGCGGGAGCACAGATACGCAGTATTTT | CASHPGGSTDTQYF
TRBJ2-7 | few | NA | TRBV2 | TGTGCCAGCAGTGAAATGGTCAGGGGATACGAGCAGTACTTC | CASSEMVRGYEQYF
TRBJ2-1 | NA | NA | TRBV9 | TGTGCCAGCAGCGTAGCTAGCTTCCACCGGAATGAGCAGTTCTTC | CASSVASFHRNEQFF
TRBJ1-4 | few | NA | TRBV19 | TGTGCAACCAGGGGCCTAAATGAAAAACTGTTTTTT | CATRGLNEKLFF
TRBJ2-3 | NA | NA | TRBV18 | TGTGCCAGCTCACCACGTCTTCCCGAGACAGCGCCTTTAAGAGATACGCAGTATTTT | CASSPRLPETAPLRDTQYF
TRBJ1-1 | NA | NA | TRBV6-6 | TGTGCCAGCAGTAATCTAACTGAAGCTTTCTTT | CASSNLTEAFF
TRBJ1-1 | NA | NA | TRBV2 | TGTGCCAGCAGCGCGCTGCAGCTGTTGACAGTGAACACTGAAGCTTTCTTT | CASSALQLLTVNTEAFF
TRBJ2-7 | NA | NA | TRBV10-3 | TGTGCCATCAGTGAGTCCAGGGTTGGTTACGAGCAGTACTTC | CAISESRVGYEQYF
TRBJ1-2 | NA | NA | TRBV9 | TGTGCCAGCAGCGGACACGTTGGCTACACCTTC | CASSGHVGYTF
TRBJ2-5 | NA | TRBD2 | TRBV2 | TGTGCCAGCACCAAGGAGGGAGGGGAGACCCAGTACTTC | CASTKEGGETQYF
TRBJ2-1 | NA | TRBD2 | TRBV4-2 | TGTGCCAGCAGCCCTGTCGGGACTAGCGTTCTATTCTCCTACAATGAGCAGTTCTTC | CASSPVGTSVLFSYNEQFF
TRBJ2-1 | NA | TRBD1 | TRBV5-1 | TGCGCCAGCAGCTTGACCCCCACAGGGGTAGTCTACAATGAGCAGTTCTTC | CASSLTPTGVVYNEQFF
TRBJ1-4 | NA | NA | TRBV6-6 | TGTGCCAGCAGTCAGTTACAGGGTAGGCAGGAAAAACTGTTTTTT | CASSQLQGRQEKLFF
TRBJ2-7 | NA | TRBD2 | TRBV19 | TGTGCCAGTAGTGGCGCGTTCGCCGGGACTAGCGGAACCTACGAGCAGTACTTC | CASSGAFAGTSGTYEQYF
TRBJ1-2 | NA | NA | TRBV5-6 | TGTGCCAGCAGCTTCACCCGCTTAGACAGCCGTGCTAACTATGGCTACACCTTC | CASSFTRLDSRANYGYTF
TRBJ2-3 | NA | TRBD2 | TRBV6-8 | TGTGCCAGCAGCTCCGGGACTAGCTTGAGCCCACCAGATACGCAGTATTTT | CASSSGTSLSPPDTQYF
TRBJ2-3 | few | NA | TRBV2 | TGTGCCAGCATAACTACCTCTAGCACAGATACGCAGTATTTT | CASITTSSTDTQYF
TRBJ2-2 | NA | NA | TRBV29-1 | TGCAGCGTTGAAGGATCGGTCTACGCGAACACCGGGGAGCTGTTTTTT | CSVEGSVYANTGELFF
TRBJ2-3 | few | TRBD1 | TRBV30 | TGTGCCTGGAGTGAAACCGGGACAGGGGCAGGAGATACGCAGTATTTT | CAWSETGTGAGDTQYF
TRBJ2-7 | once | NA | TRBV19 | TGTGCCAGTAGTATCGGCGGGGGCCCCTACGAGCAGTACTTC | CASSIGGGPYEQYF
TRBJ1-6 | NA | NA | TRBV7-9 | TGTGCCAGCAGCTTAGCAGGGGGTGGTTCACCCCTCCACTTT | CASSLAGGGSPLHF
TRBJ2-7 | NA | NA | TRBV5-1 | TGCGCCAGCAGCTTGGGTGGGCCTGCCTACGAGCAGTACTTC | CASSLGGPAYEQYF
TRBJ2-7 | NA | TRBD1 | TRBV6-1 | TGTGCCAGCAGTGAGGCAACAGGGGGCCCATACGAGCAGTACTTC | CASSEATGGPYEQYF
TRBJ2-7 | NA | TRBD2 | TRBV10-3 | TGTGCCATCAGTGCACTAGCGGGAGCCCACGAGCAGTACTTC | CAISALAGAHEQYF
TRBJ2-3 | few | TRBD2 | TRBV15 | TGTGCCACCAGCAGAGATCCACTAGCGGGAATAGGTGATACGCAGTATTTT | CATSRDPLAGIGDTQYF
TRBJ1-5 | few | NA | TRBV10-3 | TGTGCCACGACAGAGTATAGCAATCAGCCCCAGCATTTT | CATTEYSNQPQHF
TRBJ2-7 | NA | NA | TRBV5-1 | TGCGCCAGCAGCTTGGTAAGCCCGAGGGTGGAGCAGTACTTC | CASSLVSPRVEQYF
TRBJ1-5 | NA | NA | TRBV7-2 | TGTGCCAGCAGCTTAGTTCCCGGGGTCGGACAGCCCCAGCATTTT | CASSLVPGVGQPQHF
TRBJ2-1 | NA | NA | TRBV4-1 | TGCGCCAGCAGCCAAGTAGGGGATGAGCAGTTCTTC | CASSQVGDEQFF
TRBJ2-1 | NA | TRBD2 | TRBV18 | TGTGCCAGCTCACCATGGGGGGGAACCTACAATGAGCAGTTCTTC | CASSPWGGTYNEQFF